These 28 T cell receptor beta chains were sequenced from one sample in a study of blood T cell repertoires in COVID-19. TCRdb's table, derived via immunoSEQ multiplex PCR, lists solely in-frame clones and lacks some. Found here are under 200,000 clones, 86% of them singletons; the top ten hold around 9.9%. The specimen sequenced was peripheral blood. Source of these receptors: a woman aged 55-69 years with COVID-19, enrolled during active disease.

The CDR3 DNA is TGTGCCAGCAGCTTAAAGGGGGCAGCCTATGGCTACACCTTC. This gives the protein CASSLKGAAYGYTF. The rearrangement uses TRBV7-2 and TRBJ1-2, with 7 positions matching TRBD1. CDR1 is SGHTA and CDR2 is FQGNSA in the germline V gene. Trimming took 2 bases from V and 4 from J; bases not matched to a gene: 4. The CDR3 covers 14 residues.

Worth noting for this clone: The junction shows a germline mismatch at one end, possibly a read error. The chain couples TRBV7-2 to TRBJ1-2; D is unclear. The length of the CDR3 is 13 residues. Germline V CDR1 and CDR2: SGHTA, FQGNSA. The CDR3 loop reads CASSLAADYGYTF. CDR3 coding DNA: TGTGCCAGCAGCCTAGCGGCCGACTATGGCTACACCTTC. The entire variable domain, with the rest obtained from reference TRBV7-2 and TRBJ1-2, is as follows: GAGVSQSPSNKVTEKGKDVELRCDPISGHTALYWYRQSLGQGLEFLIYFQGNSAPDKSGLPSDRFSAERTGGSVSTLTIQRTQQEDSAVYLCASSLAADYGYTFGSGTRLTVV.

There are a few counts of this clone. This rearrangement joins TRBV30 to TRBJ1-1; TRBD1 is a possible D gene (6 bases). Trimming pared 4 bases from V and 1 base from J, leaving 13 bases between. CDR3 length equals 14 residues. Germline V gene data show CDR1 as GTSNPN and CDR2 as SVGIG (reference sequence). The CDR3 loop reads CAWTPPTGNTEAFF. The CDR3, as DNA: TGTGCCTGGACCCCTCCGACAGGGAACACTGAAGCTTTCTTT.

The rearrangement joins TRBV3-1 (or the pseudogene TRBV3-2) to TRBJ1-6, with a possible D match to TRBD1 (6 bases). Germline V lookup: CDR1 LGHDT, CDR2 YNNKEL (reference sequence). There are 13 residues in the CDR3. Deletions cut 5 bases from V and 8 bases from J, with 10 bases between. As DNA, the CDR3 is TGTGCCAGCAGCTCGGACAGAGATTCACCCCTCCACTTT. This gives the protein CASSSDRDSPLHF.

The chain has TRBV9 and TRBJ2-7; 10 positions match TRBD2. V lost 2 bases, J lost 4 bases, and 3 bases stayed unmatched. This CDR3 region has 14 residues. Looked up from germline, CDR1 is SGDLS and CDR2 is YYNGEE. In DNA form, the CDR3 reads TGTGCCAGCAGCGTGAGCGGGAGGGAATACGAGCAGTACTTC. The encoded protein is CASSVSGREYEQYF. Together with reference TRBV9 and TRBJ2-7, the CDR3 gives the full variable domain: DSGVTQTPKHLITATGQRVTLRCSPRSGDLSVYWYQQSLDQGLQFLIQYYNGEERAKGNILERFSAQQFPDLHSELNLSSLELGDSALYFCASSVSGREYEQYFGPGTRLTVT.

The V call is TRBV10-3, the J call TRBJ1-1, with no clear D. The CDR3 has 15 amino acids. Trimming took off 3 bases at V and 0 bases at J, with 11 bases between the two ends. Germline CDR1 is ENHRY and CDR2 is SYGVKD. CDR3: CAISDTPTLNTEAFF. The CDR3 DNA reads TGTGCCATCAGTGACACCCCGACACTGAACACTGAAGCTTTCTTT.

This clone was seen just once. The V gene is TRBV6-6, the J gene TRBJ2-7, with 9 nucleotides matching TRBD2. Losses at the gene ends were 6 bases for V and 4 bases for J; bases not matched to a gene: 7. This CDR3 comprises 14 residues. Germline loops: CDR1 MNHNY, CDR2 SVGAGI (reference sequence). The CDR3 nucleotides are TGTGCCAGCAGCCCTGGTAGCGGGAGTTACGAGCAGTACTTC. It is translated as CASSPGSGSYEQYF.

The chain has TRBV7-2 and TRBJ2-1; 9 nucleotides line up with TRBD2. This CDR3 region has 16 residues. Germline V CDR1 and CDR2: SGHTA, FQGNSA. Trimming cost V 1 base and J 6 bases; bases outside gene matches: 7. The CDR3 loop is CASSLGGLAGSNEQFF. CDR3 bases: TGTGCCAGCAGCTTAGGGGGGCTAGCGGGGTCCAATGAGCAGTTCTTC.

The V gene is TRBV6-5, the J gene TRBJ2-3; 11 positions match TRBD2. The V gene's germline CDR1 is MNHEY and CDR2 SVGAGI. V lost 4 bases to trimming and J lost 6 bases; unmatched junction nucleotides: 9. The CDR3 has 16 amino acids. The DNA of the CDR3 is TGTGCCAGCAGTTCCCCTCCCTTAGCGGGAGGGGATACGCAGTATTTT. Encoded protein: CASSSPPLAGGDTQYF.

The V call is TRBV10-3, the J call TRBJ2-7, with 9 bases that match TRBD2. CDR1 and CDR2 from the germline V gene are ENHRY and SYGVKD. CDR3 length: 13 amino acids. The ends lost 7 bases at V and 5 bases at J; junction bases unmatched: 6. The CDR3 sequence: CAITGLASNEQYF. The CDR3 coding sequence is TGTGCCATCACTGGACTAGCGAGCAACGAGCAGTACTTC.

The rearrangement uses TRBV6-2 or TRBV6-3 and TRBJ1-4, with D maybe TRBD1 (5 bases). The V end was cut by 4 bases, the J end by 7 bases, with 19 bases between. The V gene's germline CDR1 is MNHEY and CDR2 SVGEGT. The CDR3 has 16 amino acids. The CDR3 nucleotides read TGTGCCAGCAGTTCCAGTGACCCCCGCGGGGGTGAAAAACTGTTTTTT. It specifies CASSSSDPRGGEKLFF.

This clone was picked up one time. The chain combines TRBV6-6 with TRBJ1-2; tentative D call: TRBD1 (6 bases). Between the trimmed V and J ends, which lost 2 bases and 4 bases, there was a span of 14 bases. Germline V gene data show CDR1 as MNHNY and CDR2 as SVGAGI (reference sequence). The CDR3 loop spans 15 amino acids. The CDR3 DNA sequence: TGTGCCAGCAGTTACACCACAGGGCCGGGCTATGGCTACACCTTC. This sequence encodes CASSYTTGPGYGYTF.

The chain joins TRBV6-5 to TRBJ1-1; possibly TRBD1 for D (5 bases). Trimming removed 7 bases at V and 0 bases at J, with 9 bases between. The germline CDR1 and CDR2 sequences are MNHEY and SVGAGI. The length of the CDR3 is 13 residues. The chain's CDR3 is CASKTEMNTEAFF. DNA of the CDR3: TGTGCCAGCAAGACAGAGATGAACACTGAAGCTTTCTTT.

This chain uses TRBV11-1 with TRBJ2-1, with 10 bases aligning to TRBD2. Trimming at V came to 2 bases and at J to 5 bases, leaving 3 bases not matched to a gene. CDR3 length: 15 residues. Germline CDR1 is SGHAT and CDR2 is FQDESV (reference sequence). CDR3 nucleotides: TGTGCCAGCAGCTTAAGCGGGAGGGCCGACAATGAGCAGTTCTTC. Its translation is CASSLSGRADNEQFF.

This chain uses TRBV9 with TRBJ2-3; 10 bases are a match to TRBD2. The trim removed 4 bases at V and 5 bases at J, leaving 16 bases unmatched. CDR1 and CDR2 (germline): SGDLS, YYNGEE. There are 18 residues in the CDR3. The CDR3 sequence: CASSPKSSGRRVRDTQYF. As DNA, the CDR3 is TGTGCCAGCAGCCCAAAGAGTAGCGGGAGGAGAGTCAGAGATACGCAGTATTTT.

CDR3 protein: CSATWSYNEQFF. CDR3 coding DNA: TGCAGCGCTACTTGGTCCTACAATGAGCAGTTCTTC. The rearrangement links TRBV29-1 to TRBJ2-1, with D unresolved. V was shortened by 7 bases and J by 1 base, with 8 bases between the two germline ends. Germline CDR1 reads SQVTM; CDR2 reads ANQGSEA. The length of the CDR3 is 12 residues.

The chain carries TRBV7-9 and TRBJ2-7; D is possibly TRBD2 (10 bases). The V end was cut by 5 bases, the J end by 10 bases, with 27 bases between. The CDR3 runs 16 residues. Germline V gene data show CDR1 as SEHNR and CDR2 as FQNEAQ (reference sequence). The CDR3 DNA reads as TGTGCCAGCAGCCCCCGGACAGGGGCGGTAGCGGGAGGTCAGTACTTC. This encodes CASSPRTGAVAGGQYF.

The genes are TRBV19 and TRBJ2-7, with D tentatively TRBD1 (5 bases). The germline V gene encodes CDR1 LNHDA and CDR2 SQIVND (reference sequence). V was cut by 3 bases and J by 6 bases, with 18 bases left in between. This CDR3 comprises 15 residues. CDR3 region: CASSIDGGRETEQYF. The CDR3 region has the DNA TGTGCCAGTAGTATCGATGGCGGCAGGGAAACCGAGCAGTACTTC.

This chain's CDR3 is CASSLARETQYF. CDR3 coding DNA: TGTGCCAGCAGCTTAGCTCGGGAGACCCAGTACTTC. V and J are TRBV11-2 and TRBJ2-5, with D uncertain. V was cut by 1 base and J by 5 bases, with 5 bases left in between. CDR1 is SGHAT, CDR2 FQNNGV, per germline. This CDR3 region has 12 residues.

V gene TRBV19 combines with J gene TRBJ1-4; 7 bases align to TRBD1. V lost 1 base to trimming and J lost 7 bases; unmatched junction nucleotides: 6. In germline, CDR1 is LNHDA, CDR2 SQIVND (reference sequence). There are 15 residues in the CDR3. Written as DNA, the CDR3 is TGTGCCAGTAGTATAGCTTCACAGGGGATTGAAAAACTGTTTTTT. This codes for CASSIASQGIEKLFF.

This chain connects TRBV4-1 to TRBJ1-1; perhaps TRBD1 as D (6 bases). The CDR3 loop spans 13 amino acids. Germline CDR1 MGHRA, CDR2 YSYEKL. V was cut by 4 bases and J by 7 bases, with 13 bases left in between. CDR3 coding DNA: TGCGCCAGCAGCCGAGACAGGTCTTATGAAGCTTTCTTT. Its protein product is CASSRDRSYEAFF.

The V call is TRBV27, the J call TRBJ1-1; 7 nucleotides match TRBD1. This CDR3 is built from 14 residues. Germline-derived CDR1 and CDR2 are MNHEY and SMNVEV (reference sequence). V was clipped by 3 bases and J by 4 bases; unmatched bases: 5. The CDR3 region has the DNA TGTGCCAGCAGTTTGAGAGGGGGCGGCACTGAAGCTTTCTTT. This gives the protein CASSLRGGGTEAFF.

The chain joins TRBV19 to TRBJ2-7, with 7 nucleotides matching TRBD1. Germline lookup yields CDR1 LNHDA and CDR2 SQIVND (reference sequence). This CDR3 is 16 amino acids long. Losses at the gene ends were 0 bases for V and 0 bases for J; bases not matched to a gene: 5. DNA for the CDR3: TGTGCCAGTAGTATAGAACTGACAGGGTCCTCCTACGAGCAGTACTTC. Its protein product is CASSIELTGSSYEQYF. Variable domain in full (rest from reference TRBV19 and TRBJ2-7): DGGITQSPKYLFRKEGQNVTLSCEQNLNHDAMYWYRQDPGQGLRLIYYSQIVNDFQKGDIAEGYSVSREKKESFPLTVTSAQKNPTAFYLCASSIELTGSSYEQYFGPGTRLTVT.

The chain employs TRBV5-1 and TRBJ2-7; 9 bases match TRBD1. V trimming: 6 bases; J trimming: 3 bases; junction bases outside the gene matches: 13. The CDR3 has 16 residues. CDR1 SGHRS and CDR2 YFSETQ come from the germline V gene. The CDR3 loop reads CASTLGPGQGLYEQYF. The CDR3 DNA reads TGCGCCAGCACTTTGGGCCCGGGACAGGGACTCTACGAGCAGTACTTC.

The genes are TRBV28 and TRBJ2-2; 8 nucleotides agree with TRBD2. Losses at the gene ends were 2 bases for V and 2 bases for J; bases not matched to a gene: 4. The CDR3 consists of 16 residues. Germline CDR1 and CDR2: MDHEN and SYDVKM. In DNA, the CDR3 is TGTGCCAGCAGTTTAAAAGCGGGAGTCAACACCGGGGAGCTGTTTTTT. This gives the protein CASSLKAGVNTGELFF.

This clone was counted only a few times. The chain has TRBV7-2 and TRBJ2-7; TRBD1 agrees at 7 bases. In germline, CDR1 is SGHTA, CDR2 FQGNSA. The J segment lost 0 bases and the V segment lost 3 bases, leaving 2 bases of the junction unmatched. The CDR3 has 14 residues. DNA for the CDR3: TGTGCCAGCAGCTTCCGGGACAGCTCCTACGAGCAGTACTTC. This codes for CASSFRDSSYEQYF.

The chain couples TRBV12-3 or TRBV12-4 to TRBJ2-1, with a tentative D call TRBD1 (5 bases). This CDR3 is 12 amino acids long. The V end was cut by 5 bases, the J end by 7 bases, with 9 bases between. The CDR3 protein is CASSHPGNEQFF. The CDR3 DNA reads as TGTGCCAGCAGTCATCCAGGGAATGAGCAGTTCTTC.

V and J are TRBV24-1 and TRBJ2-5; D is unresolved. Germline CDR1 KGHDR, CDR2 SFDVKD. The CDR3 spans 12 residues. V was pared by 2 bases and J by 3 bases, with 3 bases between. CDR3 coding DNA: TGTGCCACCAGTGATTCTGAAGAGACCCAGTACTTC. Translation: CATSDSEETQYF.